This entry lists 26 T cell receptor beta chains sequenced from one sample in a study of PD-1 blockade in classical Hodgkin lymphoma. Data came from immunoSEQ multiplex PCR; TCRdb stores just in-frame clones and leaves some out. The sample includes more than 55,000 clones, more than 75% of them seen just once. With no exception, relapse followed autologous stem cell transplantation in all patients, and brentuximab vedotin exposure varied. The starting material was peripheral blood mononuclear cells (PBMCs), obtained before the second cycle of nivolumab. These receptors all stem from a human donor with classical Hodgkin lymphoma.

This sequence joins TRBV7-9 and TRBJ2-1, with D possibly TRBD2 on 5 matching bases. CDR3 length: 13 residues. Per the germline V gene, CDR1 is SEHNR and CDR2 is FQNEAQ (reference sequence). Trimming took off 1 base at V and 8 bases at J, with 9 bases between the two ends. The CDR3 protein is CASSLGRGDEQFF. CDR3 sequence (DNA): TGTGCCAGCAGCTTAGGACGGGGTGATGAGCAGTTCTTC.

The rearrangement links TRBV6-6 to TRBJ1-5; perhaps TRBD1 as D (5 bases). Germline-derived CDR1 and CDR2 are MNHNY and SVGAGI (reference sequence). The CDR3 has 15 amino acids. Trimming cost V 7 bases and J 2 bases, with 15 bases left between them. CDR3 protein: CASTRGGFGNQPQHF. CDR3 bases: TGTGCCAGCACCCGCGGGGGGTTCGGCAATCAGCCCCAGCATTTT.

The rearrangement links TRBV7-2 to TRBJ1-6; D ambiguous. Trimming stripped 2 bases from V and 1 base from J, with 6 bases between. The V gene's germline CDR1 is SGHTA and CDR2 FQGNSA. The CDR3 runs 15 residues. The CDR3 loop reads CASSLTGSYNSPLHF. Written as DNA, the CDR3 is TGTGCCAGCAGCTTAACGGGGTCCTATAATTCACCCCTCCACTTT.

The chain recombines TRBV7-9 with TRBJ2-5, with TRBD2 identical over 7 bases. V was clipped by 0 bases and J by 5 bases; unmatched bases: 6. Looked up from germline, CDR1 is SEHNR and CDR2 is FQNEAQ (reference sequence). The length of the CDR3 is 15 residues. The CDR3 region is CASSLAGGEGETQYF. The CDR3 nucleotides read TGTGCCAGCAGCTTAGCGGGAGGGGAAGGGGAGACCCAGTACTTC.

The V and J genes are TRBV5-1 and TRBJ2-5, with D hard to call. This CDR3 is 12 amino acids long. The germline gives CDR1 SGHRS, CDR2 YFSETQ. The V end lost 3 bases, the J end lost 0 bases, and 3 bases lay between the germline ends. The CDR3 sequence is CASSSYQETQYF. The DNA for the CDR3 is TGCGCCAGCAGCTCTTACCAAGAGACCCAGTACTTC.

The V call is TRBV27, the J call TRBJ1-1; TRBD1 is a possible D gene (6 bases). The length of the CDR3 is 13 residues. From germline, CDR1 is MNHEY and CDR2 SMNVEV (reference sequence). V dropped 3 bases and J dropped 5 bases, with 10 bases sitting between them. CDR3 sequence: CASSFLGATEAFF. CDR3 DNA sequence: TGTGCCAGCAGTTTTTTGGGGGCGACTGAAGCTTTCTTT.

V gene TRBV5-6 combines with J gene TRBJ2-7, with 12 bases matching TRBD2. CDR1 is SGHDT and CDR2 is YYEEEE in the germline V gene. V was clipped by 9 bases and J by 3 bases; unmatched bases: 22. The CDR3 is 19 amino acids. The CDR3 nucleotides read TGTGCCATCTTTCGGCGCGGGACTAGCGGGCCCGATCGATTCTACGAGCAGTACTTC. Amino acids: CAIFRRGTSGPDRFYEQYF.

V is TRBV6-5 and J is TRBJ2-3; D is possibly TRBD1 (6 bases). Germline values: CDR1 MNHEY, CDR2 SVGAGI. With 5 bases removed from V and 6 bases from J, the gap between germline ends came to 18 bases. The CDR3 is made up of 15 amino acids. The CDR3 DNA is TGTGCCAGCAGTCCTACAGGGAGTTTAGCGGATACGCAGTATTTT. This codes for CASSPTGSLADTQYF.

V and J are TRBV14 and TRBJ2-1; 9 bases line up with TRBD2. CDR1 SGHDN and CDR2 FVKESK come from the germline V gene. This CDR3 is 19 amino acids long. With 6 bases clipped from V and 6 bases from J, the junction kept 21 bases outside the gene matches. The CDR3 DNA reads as TGTGCCAGCAGTCACCCCCCAGCGGGGGGCTTCCTTAATTTCAATGAGCAGTTCTTC. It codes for CASSHPPAGGFLNFNEQFF.

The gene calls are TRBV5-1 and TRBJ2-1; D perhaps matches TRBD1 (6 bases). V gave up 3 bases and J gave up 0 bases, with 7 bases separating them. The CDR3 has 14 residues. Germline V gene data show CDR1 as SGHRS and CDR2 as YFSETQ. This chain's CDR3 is CASSSDSSYNEQFF. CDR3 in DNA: TGCGCCAGCAGCTCGGACAGCTCCTACAATGAGCAGTTCTTC.

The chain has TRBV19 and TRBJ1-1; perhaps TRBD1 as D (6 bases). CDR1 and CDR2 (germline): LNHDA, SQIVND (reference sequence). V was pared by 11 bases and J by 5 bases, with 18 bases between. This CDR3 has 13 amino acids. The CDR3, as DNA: TGTGCCGCCTCCCCAGGGGCTGGTACTGAAGCTTTCTTT. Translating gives CAASPGAGTEAFF. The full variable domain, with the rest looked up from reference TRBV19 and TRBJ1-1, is DGGITQSPKYLFRKEGQNVTLSCEQNLNHDAMYWYRQDPGQGLRLIYYSQIVNDFQKGDIAEGYSVSREKKESFPLTVTSAQKNPTAFYLCAASPGAGTEAFFGQGTRLTVV.

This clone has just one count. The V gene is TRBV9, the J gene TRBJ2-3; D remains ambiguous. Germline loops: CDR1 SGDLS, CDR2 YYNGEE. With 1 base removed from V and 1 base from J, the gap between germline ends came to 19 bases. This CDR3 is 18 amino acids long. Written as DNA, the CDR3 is TGTGCCAGCAGCGTATCCCTCAATTGGCCCCCGGGCACAGATACGCAGTATTTT. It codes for CASSVSLNWPPGTDTQYF. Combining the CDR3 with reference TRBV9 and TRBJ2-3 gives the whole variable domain DSGVTQTPKHLITATGQRVTLRCSPRSGDLSVYWYQQSLDQGLQFLIQYYNGEERAKGNILERFSAQQFPDLHSELNLSSLELGDSALYFCASSVSLNWPPGTDTQYFGPGTRLTVL.

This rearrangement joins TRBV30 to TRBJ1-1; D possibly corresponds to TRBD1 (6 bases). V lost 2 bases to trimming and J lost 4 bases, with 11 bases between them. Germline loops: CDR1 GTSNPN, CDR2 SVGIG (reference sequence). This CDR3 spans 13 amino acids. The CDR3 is CAWSRQGPTEAFF. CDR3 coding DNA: TGTGCCTGGAGTCGTCAGGGGCCCACTGAAGCTTTCTTT.

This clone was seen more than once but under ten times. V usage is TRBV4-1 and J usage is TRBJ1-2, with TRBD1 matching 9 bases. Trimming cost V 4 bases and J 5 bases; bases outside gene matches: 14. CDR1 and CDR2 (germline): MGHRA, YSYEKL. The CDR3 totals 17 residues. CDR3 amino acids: CASSPTDTGTGIYGYTF. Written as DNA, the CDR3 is TGCGCCAGCAGCCCAACCGACACCGGGACAGGGATATATGGCTACACCTTC.

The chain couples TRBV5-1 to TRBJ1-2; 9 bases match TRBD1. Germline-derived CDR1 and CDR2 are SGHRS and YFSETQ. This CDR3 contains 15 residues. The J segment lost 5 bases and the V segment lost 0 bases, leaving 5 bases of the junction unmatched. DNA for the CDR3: TGCGCCAGCAGCTTGGGGGACAGGGTATCTTATGGCTACACCTTC. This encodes CASSLGDRVSYGYTF.

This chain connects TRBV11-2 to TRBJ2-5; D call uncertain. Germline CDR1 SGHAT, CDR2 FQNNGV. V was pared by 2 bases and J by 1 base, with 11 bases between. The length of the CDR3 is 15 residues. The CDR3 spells CASSLPLYPQETQYF. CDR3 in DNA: TGTGCCAGCAGCTTACCCTTATATCCCCAAGAGACCCAGTACTTC.

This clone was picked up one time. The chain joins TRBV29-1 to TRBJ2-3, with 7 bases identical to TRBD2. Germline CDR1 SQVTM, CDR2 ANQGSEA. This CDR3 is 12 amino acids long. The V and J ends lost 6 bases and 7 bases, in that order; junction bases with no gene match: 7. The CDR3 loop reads CSVAGEGNTQYF. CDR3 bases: TGCAGCGTCGCGGGGGAGGGAAATACGCAGTATTTT.

In nucleotides, the CDR3 is TGTGCCAGCAGCAAGACAGGGGGGGATACGCAGTATTTT. It yields the protein CASSKTGGDTQYF. The V gene is TRBV7-7, the J gene TRBJ2-3, with TRBD1 matching 9 bases. V lost 5 bases to trimming and J lost 6 bases; unmatched junction nucleotides: 3. There are 13 residues in the CDR3. Germline V gene lookup returns CDR1 SSHAT and CDR2 FNYEAQ (reference sequence).

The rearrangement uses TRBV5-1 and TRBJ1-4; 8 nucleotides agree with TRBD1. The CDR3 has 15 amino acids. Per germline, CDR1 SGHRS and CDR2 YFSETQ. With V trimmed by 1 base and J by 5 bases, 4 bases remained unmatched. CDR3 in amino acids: CASSLSGTGNEKLFF. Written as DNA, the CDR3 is TGCGCCAGCAGCTTGTCCGGGACAGGAAATGAAAAACTGTTTTTT.

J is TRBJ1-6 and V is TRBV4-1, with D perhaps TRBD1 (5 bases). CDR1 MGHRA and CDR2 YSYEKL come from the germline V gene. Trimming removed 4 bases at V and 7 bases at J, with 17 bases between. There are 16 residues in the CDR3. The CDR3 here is CASSLLSGTGNSPLHF. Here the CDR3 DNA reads TGCGCCAGCAGCCTACTCTCCGGGACGGGAAATTCACCCCTCCACTTT.

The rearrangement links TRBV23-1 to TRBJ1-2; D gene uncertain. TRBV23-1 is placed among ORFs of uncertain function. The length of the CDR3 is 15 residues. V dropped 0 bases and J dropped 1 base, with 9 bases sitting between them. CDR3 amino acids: CASSQSRHLNYGYTF. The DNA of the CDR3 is TGCGCCAGCAGTCAATCAAGGCACCTTAACTATGGCTACACCTTC.

For the CDR3, the DNA is TGTGCCAGCAGCTTGGCGGGACAGGGGCTTTTCTATGGCTACACCTTC. Amino acids: CASSLAGQGLFYGYTF. V and J are TRBV5-6 and TRBJ1-2; TRBD1 matches at 10 bases. The CDR3 is 16 amino acids. Germline lookup yields CDR1 SGHDT and CDR2 YYEEEE. Trimming at V came to 0 bases and at J to 4 bases, leaving 6 bases not matched to a gene.

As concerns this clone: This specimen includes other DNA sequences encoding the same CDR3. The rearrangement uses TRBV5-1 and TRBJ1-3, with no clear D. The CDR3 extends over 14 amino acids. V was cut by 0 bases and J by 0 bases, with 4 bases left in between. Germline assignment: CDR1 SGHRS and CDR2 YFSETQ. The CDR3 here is CASSLGSSGNTIYF. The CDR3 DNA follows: TGCGCCAGCAGCTTGGGGAGCTCTGGAAACACCATATATTTT. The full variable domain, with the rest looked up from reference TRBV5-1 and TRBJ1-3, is KAGVTQTPRYLIKTRGQQVTLSCSPISGHRSVSWYQQTPGQGLQFLFEYFSETQRNKGNFPGRFSGRQFSNSRSEMNVSTLELGDSALYLCASSLGSSGNTIYFGEGSWLTVV.

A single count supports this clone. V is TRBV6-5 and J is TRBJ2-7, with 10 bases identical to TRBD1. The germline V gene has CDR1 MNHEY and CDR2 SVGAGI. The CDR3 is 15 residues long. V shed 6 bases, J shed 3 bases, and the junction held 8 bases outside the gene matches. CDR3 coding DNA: TGTGCCAGCAGATACCGGGACAGGGGCCTCTACGAGCAGTACTTC. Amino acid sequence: CASRYRDRGLYEQYF.

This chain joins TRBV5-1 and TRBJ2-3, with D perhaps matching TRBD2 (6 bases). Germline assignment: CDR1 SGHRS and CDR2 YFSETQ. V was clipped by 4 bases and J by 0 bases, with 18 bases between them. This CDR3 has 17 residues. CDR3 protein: CASSGTRRGTSTDTQYF. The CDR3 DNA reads TGCGCCAGCAGCGGGACCCGGCGAGGGACTAGCACAGATACGCAGTATTTT. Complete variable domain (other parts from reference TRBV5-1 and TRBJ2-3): KAGVTQTPRYLIKTRGQQVTLSCSPISGHRSVSWYQQTPGQGLQFLFEYFSETQRNKGNFPGRFSGRQFSNSRSEMNVSTLELGDSALYLCASSGTRRGTSTDTQYFGPGTRLTVL.

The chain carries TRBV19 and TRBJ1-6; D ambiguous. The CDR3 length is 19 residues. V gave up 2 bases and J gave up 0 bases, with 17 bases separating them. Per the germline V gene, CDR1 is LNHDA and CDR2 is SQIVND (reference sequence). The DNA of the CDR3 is TGTGCCAGTAGTATAAGAAGCCGTGGTTCCAGCTCCTATAATTCACCCCTCCACTTT. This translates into CASSIRSRGSSSYNSPLHF. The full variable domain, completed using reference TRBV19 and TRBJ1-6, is DGGITQSPKYLFRKEGQNVTLSCEQNLNHDAMYWYRQDPGQGLRLIYYSQIVNDFQKGDIAEGYSVSREKKESFPLTVTSAQKNPTAFYLCASSIRSRGSSSYNSPLHFGNGTRLTVT.